This T cell receptor beta chain was captured by sequencing in a study of T cell responses to AZD1222 COVID-19 vaccine. The study, taken as a whole, reports: Reportedly, nearly half the spike-specific TCRs target unmutated variant regions. After two AZD1222 doses, spike-specific TCR breadth and depth rose versus day 0. Clonal diversity was possibly underestimated; the donors were predominantly white British and more often female.

V lost 2 bases, J lost 5 bases, and 5 bases stayed unmatched. CDR3 size: 15 residues. CDR1 and CDR2 (germline): MNHNY, SVGAGI (reference sequence). Remarks on this clone: No antigen is known for it.

Pooling of second doses given at about 4 or about 12 weeks was done. The data were produced by immunoSEQ multiplex PCR, yet TCRdb's version contains in-frame clones alone and is incomplete. Among 100,000 or so clones listed, about 89% were seen once. The rearrangement joins TRBV6-6 to TRBJ2-5; 10 bases align to TRBD1. The source is an adult who received the AZD1222 COVID-19 vaccine. Sequencing was performed on peripheral blood, taken 28 days after the second AZD1222 dose. CDR3 sequence: CASSYLTGGGETQYF. CDR3 DNA sequence: TGTGCCAGCAGTTACCTGACAGGGGGCGGGGAGACCCAGTACTTC.